Detailed here is one TCR beta chain. This sample was taken from a study of blood T cell repertoires in COVID-19. The repertoire was sequenced with immunoSEQ multiplex PCR; TCRdb's copy has only in-frame clones and lacks some. This table has 200,000 or so clones, approximately 83% appearing once. The sequence came from a man aged 40-49 years who had recovered from COVID-19. Sequenced input: PBMCs or T cells enriched from blood (not recorded which).

The CDR3 here is CAWSEGVGTEAFF. CDR3 nucleotide sequence: TGTGCCTGGAGTGAGGGGGTAGGGACTGAAGCTTTCTTT. This rearrangement joins TRBV30 to TRBJ1-1; TRBD1 is a possible D gene (6 bases). V was cut by 1 base and J by 5 bases, with 11 bases left in between. In germline, CDR1 is GTSNPN, CDR2 SVGIG (reference sequence). The CDR3 has 13 amino acids.